This paragraph covers one TCR beta chain sequence. Its specificity is not known. Germline V gene lookup returns CDR1 DFQATT and CDR2 SNEGSKA (reference sequence). The J segment lost 1 base and the V segment lost 3 bases, leaving 5 bases of the junction unmatched. This CDR3 comprises 14 residues. Amplification of TCR beta used genomic DNA extracted from peripheral blood. This record comes from a study of T cell repertoires in aging, cancer and after chemotherapy. On the study more broadly: Six age groups, ranging from 30 or younger to 70 or older, included the donors.

General study results and limits: In healthy donors, age-related TCR diversity loss mainly reflected lost richness.

Multiplex touch-down PCR with TRB-A/B primers amplified rearranged V-D-J TRB sequences. TCRdb processed the multiplex PCR reads anew with MiXCR; each CDR3 protein has one entry. Among more than 7,500 distinct CDR3 sequences listed, roughly half were seen once. This clonotype was obtained from a human donor in good health. The chain has TRBV20-1 and TRBJ1-1; the match to TRBD1 covers 7 bases. Sequenced: blood. CDR3 protein: CSASLRTGNTEAFF. The CDR3 nucleotides are TGCAGTGCTAGTCTCCGGACAGGGAACACTGAAGCTTTCTTT.